The clone carrying this T cell receptor beta chain was detected ten times or more. This sample is part of a study of T cells in Graves' hyperthyroidism and ophthalmopathy. Patients affected by ophthalmopathy presented a Clinical Activity Score of at least 3, a NOSPECS grade of at least 4, and disease duration below 3 months. Diagnosis rested on symptoms, serum thyroxine and TRAb, thyroid ultrasound, and orbital computed tomography. PBMCs were obtained from 9 to 10 ml fresh peripheral blood. Amplification yielded TCR beta CDR3 regions, with RNA transcripts as the source. The primer set for the first-round RT-PCR of the TCR CDR3 was HTBI. TCRdb itself ran the multiplex PCR reads through MiXCR, one entry per CDR3 protein. This table holds fewer than 650,000 distinct CDR3 sequences, over 12% found once. The sequenced sample consisted of blood. This clonotype was sampled from a woman between 40 and 50 years old with Graves' ophthalmopathy.

CDR3 in amino acids: CASSLDLGNEQYF. CDR3 bases: TGTGCCAGCAGTTTGGACCTAGGGAACGAGCAGTACTTC. The chain has TRBV28 and TRBJ2-7; no clear D. V was trimmed by 3 bases and J by 5 bases, leaving 11 bases between them. Per germline, CDR1 MDHEN and CDR2 SYDVKM. This CDR3 region has 13 residues.